What follows is one T cell receptor beta chain and its context. Germline V gene sequence: CDR1 SGHNT, CDR2 YYREEE (reference sequence). The germline V and J ends were trimmed by 2 bases and 2 bases, with 13 bases remaining between them. The CDR3 is 15 residues long. This sample was taken from a study of T cell clones after liver transplantation. Repertoires were generated with immunoSEQ multiplex PCR, while TCRdb's copy carries only in-frame clones and drops some. This repertoire shows 70,000 or so clones, under 95% found once; its top ten account for less than 3.5%. The source material was CD4+ T cells from blood, sampled before liver transplant. This clonotype was sampled from a human donor who received a liver transplant. The gene calls are TRBV5-4 and TRBJ2-5; D may be TRBD1 (6 bases). CDR3 DNA: TGTGCCAGCAGCTTTGGACAGAGTACACAAGAGACCCAGTACTTC. It encodes CASSFGQSTQETQYF.